A selection of T cell receptor beta chains follows, all from one sample in a study of control samples from healthy donors and cancer patients. The method was immunoSEQ multiplex PCR; TCRdb's version includes in-frame clones alone and lacks a portion of them. The sample holds around 86,000 clones, roughly 90% seen once. Sequencing was carried out using PBMCs. The receptors derive from a woman aged 55-69 years with head and neck cancer. The CDR3 runs from the conserved cysteine through the conserved F or W. A D gene is named only where the DNA matches it firmly. The size of a clone is reported for some rows only, either as once, few or many, or as a class for expanded clones.

v_gene,abundance,d_gene,j_gene,CDR3nt,CDR3aa
TRBV5-1,-,-,TRBJ2-7,TGCGCCAGCAGCTCGGGGCTCGAGCAGTACTTC,CASSSGLEQYF
TRBV5-6,-,-,TRBJ1-1,TGTGCCAGCAGCCTGGGAGGTACAACTGAAGCTTTCTTT,CASSLGGTTEAFF
TRBV5-4,-,-,TRBJ2-5,TGTGCCAGCAGCTTTACGGCGGAAGAGACCCAGTACTTC,CASSFTAEETQYF
TRBV18,-,TRBD2,TRBJ2-5,TGTGCCAGCTCATTAGGGACTAGCGGGAGATACCAAGAGACCCAGTACTTC,CASSLGTSGRYQETQYF
TRBV9,-,-,TRBJ2-1,TGTGCCAGCAGCGTACCGACCCTAGGACAGAACAATGAGCAGTTCTTC,CASSVPTLGQNNEQFF
TRBV4-1,-,-,TRBJ2-3,TGCGCCAGCAGCCAAGGAGGGGGGTCTAGCACAGATACGCAGTATTTT,CASSQGGGSSTDTQYF
TRBV10-2,-,-,TRBJ1-2,TGCGCCAGCAGTGAGTTTCAGGACCATAGGGGTACCTTC,CASSEFQDHRGTF
TRBV10-3,-,-,TRBJ2-5,TGTGCCACACGGGACGAGAGAGGACAAGAGACCCAGTACTTC,CATRDERGQETQYF
TRBV11-3,few,TRBD1,TRBJ2-2,TGTGCCAGCAGCTTCTCGTGGGGGACAGGTCAAGCCGGGGAGCTGTTTTTT,CASSFSWGTGQAGELFF
TRBV12-5,once,TRBD2,TRBJ2-1,TGTGCTAGTGGTTCGCCCGGCGGGACTAGCGCGAACGGTGAGCAGTTCTTC,CASGSPGGTSANGEQFF
TRBV5-4,-,-,TRBJ2-7,TGTGCCAGCAGCTTGGGGGGCGACTACGAGCAGTACTTC,CASSLGGDYEQYF
TRBV6-6,-,TRBD2,TRBJ2-1,TGTGCCAGCAGTATAGCGGGAGGGCACAATGAGCAGTTCTTC,CASSIAGGHNEQFF
TRBV4-2,-,-,TRBJ2-2,TGTGCCAGCAGCCTGGGATACACCGGGGAGCTGTTTTTT,CASSLGYTGELFF
TRBV6-1,-,-,TRBJ1-1,TGTGCCAGCAGTGCCCTTCGGACAGCTTTGAACACTGAAGCTTTCTTT,CASSALRTALNTEAFF
TRBV5-1,-,TRBD1,TRBJ2-2,TGCGCCAGCAGCTTGGAGGGGGCGGATACCGGGGAGCTGTTTTTT,CASSLEGADTGELFF
TRBV5-1,few,-,TRBJ2-5,TGCGCCAGCAGCCCATGGGGGGTCGGGCAAGAGACCCAGTACTTC,CASSPWGVGQETQYF
TRBV21-1,-,-,TRBJ2-1,TGTGCCAGCAGCAAAGTTAGGCGGGAGTACAATGAGCAGTTCTTC,CASSKVRREYNEQFF
TRBV11-2,-,TRBD1,TRBJ1-6,TGTGCCAGCAGTACCGGGACAGTTAATTCACCCCTCCACTTT,CASSTGTVNSPLHF
TRBV12-3/TRBV12-4,-,TRBD2,TRBJ2-1,TGTGCCAGCAGTTTGGGAGGGCTTGGTGAGCAGTTCTTC,CASSLGGLGEQFF
TRBV5-4,-,TRBD2,TRBJ2-7,TGTGCCAGCAGCTATCGTCCGTTAGCGGGGGTCTACGAGCAGTACTTC,CASSYRPLAGVYEQYF
TRBV2,once,-,TRBJ1-2,TGTGCCAGCAGTGAAGACAGCTATGGCTACACCTTC,CASSEDSYGYTF
TRBV18,-,-,TRBJ1-1,TGTGCCAGCTCACCACTGGGGGAGAACACTGAAGCTTTCTTT,CASSPLGENTEAFF
TRBV4-2,-,TRBD2,TRBJ2-1,TGTGCCAGCAGCCAAGGCCTCCGGGGGGGGCCCTACAATGAGCAGTTCTTC,CASSQGLRGGPYNEQFF
TRBV7-9,-,-,TRBJ2-1,TGTGCCAGCAGCTCACGACAGGCGGCCTACAATGAGCAGTTCTTC,CASSSRQAAYNEQFF
TRBV9,-,-,TRBJ2-2,TGTGCCAGCAGCGTCTCCCTGAGGGCGAACACCGGGGAGCTGTTTTTT,CASSVSLRANTGELFF
TRBV5-8,once,-,TRBJ1-3,TGTGCCAGCGTGAGCTCTGGAAACACCATATATTTT,CASVSSGNTIYF
TRBV6-5,-,-,TRBJ1-1,TGTGCCAGCAGCATACAGGGCAAAGGCACTGAAGCTTTCTTT,CASSIQGKGTEAFF
TRBV19,-,TRBD1,TRBJ2-1,TGTGCCAGTAGAGTGGACAGGGATTACACTGAGCAGTTCTTC,CASRVDRDYTEQFF
TRBV7-2,-,-,TRBJ2-7,TGTGCCAGCAGCTTTAGCGGCGGAGCCTACGAGCAGTACTTC,CASSFSGGAYEQYF